These T cell receptor beta chains were read from a single sample in a study of cytomegalovirus exposure and HLA in healthy donors. Here immunoSEQ multiplex PCR was the method, and the copy in TCRdb shows in-frame clones only, minus some. The data hold 69,000 or so clones, with roughly three quarters observed a single time. The sequenced sample consisted of PBMCs. All receptors derive from a man aged 18 to 30 in good health and CMV-seronegative. The CDR3 runs from the conserved cysteine through the conserved F or W. Fields, in order: clone size, D gene, V gene, J gene, CDR3 DNA, CDR3 protein. A D gene is named only where the DNA matches it firmly. The listing skips clone size in some rows; elsewhere it reads once, few, many or a size class.

NA	TRBD1	TRBV7-2	TRBJ2-1	TGTGCCAGCAGCTTACTGGGACAGGGCCGCTACAATGAGCAGTTCTTC	CASSLLGQGRYNEQFF
once	TRBD1	TRBV10-3	TRBJ1-1	TGTGCCATCAAAGGGACAGGGAAGGGGGACACTGAAGCTTTCTTT	CAIKGTGKGDTEAFF
NA	TRBD1	TRBV10-3	TRBJ1-2	TGTGCCATCAGTGAGTCCGGCAGGGGGGACTATGGCTACACCTTC	CAISESGRGDYGYTF
NA	NA	TRBV15	TRBJ2-1	TGTGCCACCAATGGAGGGGAGAATGAGCAGTTCTTC	CATNGGENEQFF
NA	TRBD2	TRBV7-8	TRBJ2-2	TGTGCCAGCAGCTTGGGACTAGCGGGGGCCGGGGAGCTGTTTTTT	CASSLGLAGAGELFF
NA	TRBD2	TRBV6-5	TRBJ2-3	TGTGCCAGCAGTTACTCAGTAGCGGGGGGAACAGATACGCAGTATTTT	CASSYSVAGGTDTQYF
NA	TRBD1	TRBV5-4	TRBJ1-1	TGTGCCAGCAGCCCCCGGGACAGGGCCACTGAAGCTTTCTTT	CASSPRDRATEAFF
NA	TRBD2	TRBV5-1	TRBJ2-7	TGCGCCAGCAGCTTGGACGGGACTATTACCTACGAGCAGTACTTC	CASSLDGTITYEQYF
NA	TRBD1	TRBV29-1	TRBJ1-2	TGCAGCGCCACGAACTCCGGGACAGGGGATGGCTACACCTTC	CSATNSGTGDGYTF
NA	NA	TRBV5-1	TRBJ2-5	TGCGCCAGCAGCTTCGGCGGGGGCCCACAAGAGACCCAGTACTTC	CASSFGGGPQETQYF
NA	NA	TRBV9	TRBJ2-1	TGTGCCAGCAGCGTAGGCGGGGGCCCCTACAATGAGCAGTTCTTC	CASSVGGGPYNEQFF
NA	TRBD2	TRBV9	TRBJ2-5	TGTGCCAGCAGCACGAGCGGGGGGGAAGAGACCCAGTACTTC	CASSTSGGEETQYF
NA	NA	TRBV5-1	TRBJ1-5	TGCGCCAGCAGCTTGGCCGGGGATGGCAATCAGCCCCAGCATTTT	CASSLAGDGNQPQHF
NA	TRBD2	TRBV28	TRBJ2-6	TGTGCCAGCAGTCCCGCGGGGGGCTCTGGGGCCAACGTCCTGACTTTC	CASSPAGGSGANVLTF
NA	NA	TRBV6-5	TRBJ2-1	TGTGCCAGCAGTCCTATTGGGCCAAGGGGCAATGAGCAGTTCTTC	CASSPIGPRGNEQFF
NA	NA	TRBV5-4	TRBJ2-7	TGTGCCAGCAGCGGGCGGGCCAGAGGGTCCTACGAGCAGTACTTC	CASSGRARGSYEQYF
NA	NA	TRBV7-9	TRBJ2-6	TGTGCCAGCAGCTTACTTACGAGCTCTGGGGCCAACGTCCTGACTTTC	CASSLLTSSGANVLTF
NA	NA	TRBV6-6	TRBJ1-4	TGTGCCAGCAGCCGCAGTAAGACTAATGAAAAACTGTTTTTT	CASSRSKTNEKLFF
NA	NA	TRBV5-1	TRBJ2-1	TGCGCCAGCAGCCTCGGGACAAGGGAAGATGAGCAGTTCTTC	CASSLGTREDEQFF
NA	TRBD2	TRBV7-6	TRBJ2-1	TGTGCCAGCAGCTTAACCACAGCGGGGCGGGACAATGAGCAGTTCTTC	CASSLTTAGRDNEQFF
NA	TRBD2	TRBV27	TRBJ2-1	TGTGCCAGCAGTGGGTGGGGGGGGTACAATGAGCAGTTCTTC	CASSGWGGYNEQFF
NA	NA	TRBV7-2	TRBJ2-5	TGTGCCAGCAGCTTAGGTCCCGGGACTTCTCAAGAGACCCAGTACTTC	CASSLGPGTSQETQYF
NA	TRBD1	TRBV28	TRBJ1-4	TGTGCCAGCAGTCAACAGGGGATGGAAAAACTGTTTTTT	CASSQQGMEKLFF